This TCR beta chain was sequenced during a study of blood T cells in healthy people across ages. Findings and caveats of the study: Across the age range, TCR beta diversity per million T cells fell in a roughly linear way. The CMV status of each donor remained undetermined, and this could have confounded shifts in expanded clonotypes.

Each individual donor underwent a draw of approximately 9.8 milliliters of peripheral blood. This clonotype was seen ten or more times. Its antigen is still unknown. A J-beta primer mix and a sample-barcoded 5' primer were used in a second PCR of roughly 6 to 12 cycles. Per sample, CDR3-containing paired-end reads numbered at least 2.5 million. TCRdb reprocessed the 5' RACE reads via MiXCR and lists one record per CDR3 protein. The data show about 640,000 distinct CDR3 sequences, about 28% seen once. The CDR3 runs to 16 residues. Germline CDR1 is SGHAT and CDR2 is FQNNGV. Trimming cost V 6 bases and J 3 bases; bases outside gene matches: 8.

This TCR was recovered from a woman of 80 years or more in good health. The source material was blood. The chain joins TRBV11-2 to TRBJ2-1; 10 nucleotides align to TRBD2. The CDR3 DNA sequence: TGTGCCAGCAGACCGACCGGGACTAGCGTCTACAATGAGCAGTTCTTC. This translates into CASRPTGTSVYNEQFF.